This T cell receptor (beta chain) was recovered during a study of blood T cell repertoires in COVID-19. As for the study in general: The origin of the acute and convalescent COVID-19 samples was the United States, Italy and Spain. T cells, B-cell-depleted T cells, or PBMCs provided the cDNA or gDNA that served as material.

Original analysis: Estimated nucleated cell counts came from reference gene primer amplification. Sequenced by immunoSEQ multiplex PCR; TCRdb stores in-frame clones only, minus some. The DNA gave D and trimming, while V, J and clone size come from that table. The sample yields about 62,000 clones, 70% to 80% seen once. Trimming removed 7 bases at V and 4 bases at J, with 19 bases between. Germline CDR1 MDHEN, CDR2 SYDVKM. The CDR3 spans 15 residues. The rearrangement joins TRBV28 to TRBJ1-2; D gene ambiguous. The sample comprised peripheral blood. This clonotype was sampled from a man aged 55 to 70 with acute or convalescent COVID-19. The DNA of the CDR3 is TGTGCCAGCACCACTTCGATGGGCAGTTTCTATGGCTACACCTTC. Translation gives CASTTSMGSFYGYTF.